Below, 19 T cell receptor beta chains from the same sample are listed, as sequenced in a study of CD8 T cells in ankylosing spondylitis. TCRdb fed the 5' RACE reads into MiXCR, producing one record per CDR3 protein. In the table there are roughly 64,000 distinct CDR3 sequences, under 7.5% of which are singletons. The sequencing sample was made of synovial fluid, either unsorted or a sorted T cell fraction (not recorded which). These receptors all stem from a male donor with ankylosing spondylitis.

The table lists this clonotype with many counts. The rearrangement joins TRBV12-3 or TRBV12-4 to TRBJ1-5; 8 bases are shared with TRBD1. V was pared by 3 bases and J by 6 bases, with 10 bases of the junction left unmatched. The CDR3 is 16 amino acids. The CDR3 is CASSFGGQAGSQPQHF. For the CDR3, the DNA is TGTGCCAGCAGTTTCGGGGGACAGGCTGGTTCTCAGCCCCAGCATTTT.

This clonotype was found many times. V usage is TRBV12-3 or TRBV12-4 and J usage is TRBJ1-2, with 7 bases aligning to TRBD1. This CDR3 region has 16 residues. With V trimmed by 4 bases and J by 7 bases, 15 bases remained unmatched. The chain's CDR3 is CASSSRPSDRLSGYTF. CDR3 sequence (DNA): TGTGCCAGCAGTTCTCGACCCTCGGACAGGCTTAGTGGCTACACCTTC.

The table lists this clonotype with many counts. V and J are TRBV29-1 and TRBJ1-1; a weak D match, TRBD1 (6 bases). The CDR3 has 12 amino acids. Trimming left V 5 bases short and J 2 bases short, with 9 bases between. Germline V lookup: CDR1 SQVTM, CDR2 ANQGSEA. CDR3 sequence: CSVSQGNTEAFF. Here the CDR3 DNA reads TGCAGCGTTTCACAGGGTAACACTGAAGCTTTCTTT.

This clonotype was seen at least ten times. The rearrangement links TRBV7-3 to TRBJ2-1; the match to TRBD2 covers 7 bases. The CDR3 spans 15 residues. The germline CDR1 and CDR2 sequences are SGHTA and FQGTGA. V was clipped by 5 bases and J by 13 bases; unmatched bases: 17. The CDR3, as DNA: TGTGCCAGCAGCCTGGTTCTTAGCGGGTCCGCCTCCCAGTTCTTC. It translates to CASSLVLSGSASQFF.

Many counts were recorded for this clonotype. The chain employs TRBV7-9 and TRBJ2-4; the D gene is possibly TRBD1 (6 bases). This CDR3 has 15 residues. The germline CDR1 and CDR2 sequences are SEHNR and FQNEAQ (reference sequence). The germline V and J ends were trimmed by 3 bases and 1 base, with 10 bases remaining between them. The CDR3 sequence: CASSLTQGAKNIQYF. The CDR3 coding sequence is TGTGCCAGCAGCTTGACTCAGGGGGCCAAAAACATTCAGTACTTC.

In this sample, this clonotype turned up many times. This chain joins TRBV29-1 and TRBJ2-1; the match to TRBD2 covers 11 bases. V dropped 3 bases and J dropped 3; count of bases not matched to a gene: 1. This CDR3 has 14 residues. Germline V gene sequence: CDR1 SQVTM, CDR2 ANQGSEA. The CDR3 sequence is CSVETSGNYNEQFF. The CDR3 nucleotides are TGCAGCGTTGAGACTAGCGGGAACTACAATGAGCAGTTCTTC.

The sample holds a few counts of this clonotype. This chain links TRBV5-6 with TRBJ2-2, with 7 bases lining up with TRBD2. The CDR3 loop spans 15 amino acids. The V segment lost 0 bases and the J segment 7 bases; nucleotides outside the gene matches: 6. CDR1 and CDR2 from the germline V gene are SGHDT and YYEEEE. CDR3 in amino acids: CASSLAAGVIGELFF. Written as DNA, the CDR3 is TGTGCCAGCAGCTTGGCCGCGGGAGTTATCGGGGAGCTGTTTTTT.

Notes on this clonotype: At one end the junction does not follow the germline gene, possibly because of a read error. The chain links TRBV28 to TRBJ2-1, with 8 bases fitting TRBD2. CDR1 and CDR2 from the germline V gene are MDHEN and SYDVKM. The CDR3 consists of 14 residues. CDR3 loop: CASSPAGGYYEQFF. The DNA of the CDR3 is TGTGCCAGCAGTCCGGCGGGAGGCTACTATGAGCAGTTCTTC.

In its sample, this clonotype was seen many times. The chain links TRBV28 to TRBJ2-1; 7 bases fit TRBD2. The CDR3 has 15 amino acids. V was clipped by 7 bases and J by 7 bases; unmatched bases: 13. Germline CDR1 reads MDHEN; CDR2 reads SYDVKM. CDR3 nucleotide sequence: TGTGCCAGCACCCGTACCGGGAGGAGAGGGAATGAGCAGTTCTTC. This gives the protein CASTRTGRRGNEQFF.

CDR3 nucleotide sequence: TGTGCCATCTTCTTGGGTGGGTATAACTATGGCTACACCTTC. Protein sequence: CAIFLGGYNYGYTF. The rearrangement uses TRBV28 and TRBJ1-2; unclear D gene. V was cut by 10 bases and J by 1 base, with 16 bases left in between. The CDR3 has 14 amino acids. Germline V CDR1 and CDR2: MDHEN, SYDVKM.

This chain joins TRBV2 and TRBJ2-3; 8 bases agree with TRBD1. Per the germline V gene, CDR1 is SNHLY and CDR2 is FYNNEI. The CDR3 covers 14 residues. V shed 8 bases, J shed 6 bases, and the junction held 10 bases outside the gene matches. This CDR3 reads CASRLDRVSDTQYF. The CDR3 DNA sequence: TGTGCCAGCCGATTGGACAGGGTTTCGGATACGCAGTATTTT.

As regards this clonotype: This may be a read error, as it is one base from a much larger clone. This sequence joins TRBV7-3 and TRBJ2-1, with 7 positions matching TRBD2. Germline CDR1 is SGHTA and CDR2 is FQGTGA. This CDR3 spans 15 amino acids. CDR3 nucleotide sequence: TGTTCCAGCAGCACATCCGGGACTACTCACAATGAGCAGTTCTTC. Translation: CSSSTSGTTHNEQFF.

This clonotype was seen ten or more times. The genes are TRBV18 and TRBJ2-1; 13 bases agree with TRBD2. CDR1 is KGHSH and CDR2 is LQKENI in the germline V gene. The CDR3 runs 15 residues. J lost 7 bases, V lost 4 bases, and 4 bases had no gene match. This CDR3 is CASSLGLAGVNEQFF. CDR3 DNA: TGTGCCAGCTCACTCGGACTAGCGGGAGTTAATGAGCAGTTCTTC.

This clonotype was seen repeatedly, ten times or more. The chain carries TRBV5-1 and TRBJ2-7; 9 bases line up with TRBD1. Germline CDR1 is SGHRS and CDR2 is YFSETQ. The CDR3 is made up of 14 amino acids. The V segment lost 6 bases and the J segment 4 bases; nucleotides outside the gene matches: 8. The DNA of the CDR3 is TGCGCCAGCAACCCCGGGACAGGGACTTACGAGCAGTACTTC. Its protein is CASNPGTGTYEQYF. Filled out from reference TRBV5-1 and TRBJ2-7, the complete variable domain reads KAGVTQTPRYLIKTRGQQVTLSCSPISGHRSVSWYQQTPGQGLQFLFEYFSETQRNKGNFPGRFSGRQFSNSRSEMNVSTLELGDSALYLCASNPGTGTYEQYFGPGTRLTVT.

This clonotype was counted ten times or more. V gene TRBV7-2 combines with J gene TRBJ2-2; 14 bases map to TRBD2. Looked up from germline, CDR1 is SGHTA and CDR2 is FQGNSA. CDR3 length: 17 residues. Trimming took 5 bases from V and 6 from J; bases not matched to a gene: 8. CDR3: CASSPLGTSGSAGELFF. CDR3 nucleotides: TGTGCCAGCAGCCCCCTCGGGACTAGCGGGAGCGCCGGGGAGCTGTTTTTT.

This clonotype was detected many times. This chain links TRBV4-2 with TRBJ2-1; the match to TRBD2 covers 9 bases. Trimming at V came to 1 base and at J to 2 bases, leaving 9 bases not matched to a gene. The CDR3 has 18 residues. Germline V gene lookup returns CDR1 LGHNA and CDR2 YNFKEQ. The CDR3 here is CASSQVGEREVTYNEQFF. The CDR3 DNA is TGTGCCAGCAGCCAAGTCGGGGAGCGGGAGGTCACCTACAATGAGCAGTTCTTC.

The chain combines TRBV9 with TRBJ2-5, with TRBD2 identical over 7 bases. Germline CDR1 and CDR2: SGDLS and YYNGEE. V was pared by 1 base and J by 1 base, with 1 base of the junction left unmatched. This CDR3 has 14 residues. This CDR3 is CASSVSGTQETQYF. Written as DNA, the CDR3 is TGTGCCAGCAGCGTAAGCGGGACCCAAGAGACCCAGTACTTC.

This clonotype was seen a handful of times. The chain employs TRBV7-3 and TRBJ2-3, with TRBD1 matching over 7 bases. From germline, CDR1 is SGHTA and CDR2 FQGTGA. V lost 4 bases, J lost 0 bases, and 1 base stayed unmatched. The CDR3 is made up of 14 amino acids. The CDR3 DNA reads TGTGCCAGCAGCTCGGGACAGAGCACAGATACGCAGTATTTT. Translating it yields CASSSGQSTDTQYF.

This clonotype was picked up many times. The rearrangement uses TRBV12-3 or TRBV12-4 and TRBJ2-7; 9 bases agree with TRBD1. The CDR3 has 16 residues. V lost 4 bases to trimming and J lost 6 bases; unmatched junction nucleotides: 13. CDR3 in amino acids: CASSSPARGQGFEQYF. CDR3 nucleotides: TGTGCCAGCAGTTCCCCGGCTCGGGGACAGGGTTTCGAGCAGTACTTC.